The clone carrying this T cell receptor beta chain was seen a few times. The antigen is not known. The assay used was immunoSEQ (version v3.0), run at survey level. This table comes from immunoSEQ multiplex PCR, and its TCRdb copy is limited to in-frame clones, with some not included. The sample includes around 20,000 clones, roughly four fifths of them seen just once. The entry originates in a study of long-term antiretroviral therapy in people with HIV. The germline CDR1 and CDR2 sequences are MGHRA and YSYEKL. V shed 0 bases, J shed 8 bases, and the junction held 4 bases outside the gene matches. The CDR3 is 15 amino acids. Study-wide results and caveats: Across all time points, the repertoire was dominated by clones that expanded before ART. Someone took the blood between about 2003 and 2018, maybe while older ART regimens were in use.

The chain has TRBV4-1 and TRBJ1-6; 7 bases agree with TRBD1. Sequenced material: unsorted PBMCs, taken 0.2 years after starting antiretroviral therapy. This TCR came from a woman aged 25 to 39 with HIV. DNA for the CDR3: TGCGCCAGCAGCCAAGACCAGGGGGGAGATTCACCCCTCCACTTT. It translates to CASSQDQGGDSPLHF.